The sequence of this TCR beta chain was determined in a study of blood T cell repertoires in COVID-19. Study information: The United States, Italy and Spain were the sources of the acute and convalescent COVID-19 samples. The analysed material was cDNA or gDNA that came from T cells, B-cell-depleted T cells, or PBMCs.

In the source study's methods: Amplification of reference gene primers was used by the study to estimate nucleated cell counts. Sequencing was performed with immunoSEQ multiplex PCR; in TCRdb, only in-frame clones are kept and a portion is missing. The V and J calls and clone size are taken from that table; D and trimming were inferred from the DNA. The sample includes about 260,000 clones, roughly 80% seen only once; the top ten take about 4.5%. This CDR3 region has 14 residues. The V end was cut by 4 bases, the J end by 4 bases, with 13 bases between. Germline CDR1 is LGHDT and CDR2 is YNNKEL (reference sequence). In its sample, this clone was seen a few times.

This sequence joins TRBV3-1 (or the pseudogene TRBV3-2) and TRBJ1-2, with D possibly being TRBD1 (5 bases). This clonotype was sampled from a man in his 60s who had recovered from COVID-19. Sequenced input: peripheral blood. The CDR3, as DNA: TGTGCCAGCAGCCGTGACAGAGGTTCCTATGGCTACACCTTC. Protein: CASSRDRGSYGYTF.